Following are 16 T cell receptor beta chains from one sample sequenced in a study of technical replicates of blood from a few donors. Method: immunoSEQ multiplex PCR; TCRdb's copy keeps in-frame clones and lacks some. Among more than 90,000 clones listed, over 95% were seen once. Sequencing was performed on T cells isolated from PBMCs. Receptors were obtained from a human donor in good health.

The chain links TRBV7-3 to TRBJ1-1; perhaps TRBD1 as D (6 bases). Per germline, CDR1 SGHTA and CDR2 FQGTGA. CDR3 length: 19 residues. V was clipped by 5 bases and J by 0 bases, with 25 bases between them. CDR3 sequence reads: CASSPPFCGGWEMNTEAFF. CDR3 DNA: TGTGCCAGCAGCCCCCCATTCTGTGGGGGCTGGGAGATGAACACTGAAGCTTTCTTT.

The table lists this clone with a count of one. The V gene is TRBV28, the J gene TRBJ2-7, with D possibly matching TRBD1 (6 bases). Trimming removed 7 bases at V and 0 bases at J, with 10 bases between. This CDR3 is built from 13 residues. Germline-derived CDR1 and CDR2 are MDHEN and SYDVKM. CDR3 nucleotides: TGTGCCAGCAAGGACAGCCTCTCCTACGAGCAGTACTTC. Translated: CASKDSLSYEQYF.

In this sample, this clone turned up once. The chain combines TRBV7-9 with TRBJ1-1, with 8 bases that match TRBD1. V was clipped by 2 bases and J by 6 bases; unmatched bases: 5. Germline assignment: CDR1 SEHNR and CDR2 FQNEAQ (reference sequence). The CDR3 extends over 14 amino acids. Written as DNA, the CDR3 is TGTGCCAGCAGCTTATTCGACAGGGGCCCTGAAGCTTTCTTT. This gives the protein CASSLFDRGPEAFF.

V usage is TRBV9 and J usage is TRBJ2-1, with 9 bases aligning to TRBD2. From germline, CDR1 is SGDLS and CDR2 YYNGEE. The CDR3 sequence is 14 residues long. V was pared by 2 bases and J by 7 bases, with 4 bases of the junction left unmatched. The chain's CDR3 is CASSVLTSGNEQFF. For the CDR3, the DNA is TGTGCCAGCAGCGTCCTGACTAGCGGTAATGAGCAGTTCTTC.

The chain has TRBV10-3 and TRBJ2-7; 11 bases agree with TRBD2. Germline-derived CDR1 and CDR2 are ENHRY and SYGVKD. The CDR3 is made up of 17 amino acids. Losses at the gene ends were 4 bases for V and 1 base for J; bases not matched to a gene: 9. CDR3 sequence (DNA): TGTGCCATCAGTGTGGGCGGACTAGCGGGTGGTTCCTACGAGCAGTACTTC. It is translated as CAISVGGLAGGSYEQYF.

This clone was recorded only once. The chain employs TRBV10-1 and TRBJ2-5; 8 nucleotides align to TRBD2. Germline V gene lookup returns CDR1 WNHNN and CDR2 SYGVQD (reference sequence). The CDR3 runs to 17 residues. V was clipped by 0 bases and J by 5 bases; unmatched bases: 11. CDR3 in amino acids: CASSESVSRGGLETQYF. The CDR3 region has the DNA TGCGCCAGCAGTGAGTCGGTCTCCCGGGGGGGCTTGGAGACCCAGTACTTC.

J is TRBJ1-5 and V is TRBV18, with 10 bases fitting TRBD1. Germline CDR1 is KGHSH and CDR2 is LQKENI. J gave up 3 bases and V 2 bases, and 4 bases lay outside the gene matches. The CDR3 contains 16 residues. Here the CDR3 DNA reads TGTGCCAGCTCACCAACCGGGACAGGGGTCAATCAGCCCCAGCATTTT. Protein product: CASSPTGTGVNQPQHF.

The chain recombines TRBV27 with TRBJ1-2; D is uncertain. Between the trimmed V and J ends, which lost 3 bases and 6 bases, there was a span of 17 bases. Germline values: CDR1 MNHEY, CDR2 SMNVEV (reference sequence). This CDR3 has 15 residues. CDR3 sequence reads: CASSFMAASRDGYTF. The CDR3 DNA sequence: TGTGCCAGCAGTTTTATGGCAGCCTCGCGGGATGGCTACACCTTC.

This clone was counted once. The gene calls are TRBV4-2 and TRBJ2-3, with 8 nucleotides matching TRBD2. The length of the CDR3 is 16 residues. Germline CDR1 is LGHNA and CDR2 is YNFKEQ. V trimming: 1 base; J trimming: 4 bases; junction bases outside the gene matches: 7. The CDR3 DNA reads TGTGCCAGCAGCCAAGGGATTAGCGGGGAGGCAGATACGCAGTATTTT. This gives the protein CASSQGISGEADTQYF.

The chain joins TRBV14 to TRBJ1-3; D might be TRBD1 (5 bases). The CDR3 spans 14 residues. Trimming removed 3 bases from V and 5 bases from J, with 11 bases in between. Germline assignment: CDR1 SGHDN and CDR2 FVKESK. This chain's CDR3 is CASSQGNRRNTIYF. CDR3 nucleotide sequence: TGTGCCAGCAGCCAGGGAAACAGGAGAAACACCATATATTTT.

J is TRBJ1-2 and V is TRBV19, with 7 bases that match TRBD1. The CDR3 covers 16 residues. Germline CDR1 is LNHDA and CDR2 is SQIVND (reference sequence). V dropped 5 bases and J dropped 8; count of bases not matched to a gene: 17. The CDR3 nucleotides are TGTGCCAGTAGTCCTCGAGGGGGACAGCTAACCGAGGGCTACACCTTC. Translating gives CASSPRGGQLTEGYTF.

This clone was seen a single time. The chain carries TRBV10-3 and TRBJ2-5; no definite D call. Trimming took 4 bases from V and 3 from J, leaving 24 bases between them. Germline loops: CDR1 ENHRY, CDR2 SYGVKD. This CDR3 contains 18 residues. The CDR3 DNA is TGTGCCATCAGTGTTAGGCGGAAAAGCGAACGACCGAAAGAGACCCAGTACTTC. Translating it yields CAISVRRKSERPKETQYF.

V gene TRBV30 combines with J gene TRBJ1-3; tentatively, D is TRBD1 (6 bases). Germline V gene lookup returns CDR1 GTSNPN and CDR2 SVGIG (reference sequence). V was trimmed by 0 bases and J by 4 bases, leaving 13 bases between them. The CDR3 extends over 15 amino acids. The CDR3 loop is CAWSVPGAYGNTIYF. CDR3 DNA: TGTGCCTGGAGTGTCCCAGGGGCCTACGGAAACACCATATATTTT.

The V call is TRBV6-5, the J call TRBJ2-7; 8 positions match TRBD1. J was trimmed by 4 bases and V by 0 bases; bases with no gene match: 8. Germline V gives CDR1 MNHEY, CDR2 SVGAGI. The CDR3 contains 16 residues. CDR3 sequence: CASSYSPGTGAYEQYF. In DNA form, the CDR3 reads TGTGCCAGCAGTTACTCGCCCGGGACAGGAGCTTACGAGCAGTACTTC.

The chain is built from TRBV5-1 and TRBJ2-7, with D possibly being TRBD2 (5 bases). Germline V gene data show CDR1 as SGHRS and CDR2 as YFSETQ. The CDR3 contains 16 residues. The V gene lost 4 bases and the J gene lost 3 bases, with 20 bases spanning the gap. The CDR3 protein is CASSPGMREIDYEQYF. In DNA form, the CDR3 reads TGCGCCAGCAGCCCCGGGATGAGGGAGATCGACTACGAGCAGTACTTC.

In nucleotides, the CDR3 is TGCGCCAGCAGCCAAGACGGGGGGGTCGGCACTGAAGCTTTCTTT. This encodes CASSQDGGVGTEAFF. The V and J genes are TRBV4-1 and TRBJ1-1; tentative D call: TRBD1 (5 bases). V shed 0 bases and J shed 4 bases, with 12 bases lying between them. The CDR3 is 15 amino acids. Germline lookup yields CDR1 MGHRA and CDR2 YSYEKL.